This T cell receptor beta chain was sequenced during a study of T cells after yellow fever vaccination. TCRdb redid the calling of the 5' RACE reads with MiXCR, one entry per CDR3 protein. The sample has fewer than 650,000 distinct CDR3 sequences, 21% seen once. This CDR3 is built from 19 residues. Germline V gene sequence: CDR1 MNHEY, CDR2 SVGEGT. V lost 5 bases and J lost 4; bases outside the gene matches: 13. V is TRBV6-2 or TRBV6-3 and J is TRBJ2-2, with TRBD2 matching 13 bases. The TCR was taken from a man younger than 30 who received the YFV17D yellow fever vaccine. The sample in question was PBMCs, obtained approximately 22 days after the first yellow fever vaccination. CDR3 in DNA: TGTGCCAGCAGTCCAATTCCCGGGACTAGCGGGGATGTCACCGGGGAGCTGTTTTTT. It specifies CASSPIPGTSGDVTGELFF.